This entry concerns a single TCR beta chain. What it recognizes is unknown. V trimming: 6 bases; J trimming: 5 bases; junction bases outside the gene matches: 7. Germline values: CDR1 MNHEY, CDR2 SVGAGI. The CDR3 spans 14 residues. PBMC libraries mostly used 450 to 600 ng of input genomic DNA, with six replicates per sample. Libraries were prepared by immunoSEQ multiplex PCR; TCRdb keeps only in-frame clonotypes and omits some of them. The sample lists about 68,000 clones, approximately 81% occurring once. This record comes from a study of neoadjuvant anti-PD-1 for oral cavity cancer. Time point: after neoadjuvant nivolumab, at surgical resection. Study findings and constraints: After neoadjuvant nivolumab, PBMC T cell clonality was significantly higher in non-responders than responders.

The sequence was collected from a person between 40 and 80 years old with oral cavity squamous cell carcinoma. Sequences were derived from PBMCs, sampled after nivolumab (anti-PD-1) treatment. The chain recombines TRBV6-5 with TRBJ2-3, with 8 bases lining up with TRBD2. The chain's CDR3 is CASRRAGAQDTQYF. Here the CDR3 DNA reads TGTGCCAGCAGGAGAGCGGGAGCACAAGATACGCAGTATTTT.